This T cell receptor (beta chain) was sequenced for a study of cytomegalovirus exposure and HLA in healthy donors. Germline CDR1 and CDR2: LGHNT and FRNRAP. The length of the CDR3 is 13 residues. V was pared by 5 bases and J by 7 bases, with 7 bases of the junction left unmatched. Remarks on this clone: The antigen remains undetermined.

The PCR employed 60 Vbeta primers together with 13 Jbeta primers. Method: immunoSEQ multiplex PCR; TCRdb's copy keeps in-frame clones and lacks some. The sample contains roughly 150,000 clones, 70% to 90% of which appear only once. General study points: Some V segments, TRBV6-2 and TRBV6-3 among them, were indistinguishable and were therefore excluded.

V gene TRBV12-5 combines with J gene TRBJ1-2; 7 bases are shared with TRBD1. Sequencing was performed on PBMCs. This clonotype was obtained from a man aged 25 to 45 in good health and CMV-seropositive. The CDR3 DNA reads as TGTGCTAGTGGTAACACAGGGGCCGGTGGCTACACCTTC. As protein: CASGNTGAGGYTF.